Shown below are 10 T cell receptor beta chains from a single sample sequenced in a study of cytomegalovirus exposure and HLA in healthy donors. Some clones are missing from TCRdb's copy, which holds only in-frame ones; the method was immunoSEQ multiplex PCR. The repertoire holds a few hundred thousand clones, 75% to 90% seen once, with about 0.8% in the top ten. The sample taken for sequencing was PBMCs. The receptors derive from a woman between 18 and 29 years old in good health and CMV-seronegative.

This chain uses TRBV6-5 with TRBJ2-7; 8 positions agree with TRBD1. V gave up 4 bases and J gave up 0 bases; unmatched junction bases: 5. The CDR3 length is 15 residues. Germline V lookup: CDR1 MNHEY, CDR2 SVGAGI. This CDR3 is CASSFRDRSSYEQYF. The DNA of the CDR3 is TGTGCCAGCAGTTTTCGGGACAGGAGCTCCTACGAGCAGTACTTC.

V and J are TRBV4-3 and TRBJ2-3; maybe TRBD1 (5 bases). V dropped 2 bases and J dropped 2 bases, with 17 bases sitting between them. CDR1 and CDR2 from the germline V gene are LGHNA and YSLEER. CDR3 length equals 17 residues. The CDR3 sequence is CASSQQTGWPHTDTQYF. CDR3 coding DNA: TGCGCCAGCAGCCAACAAACAGGTTGGCCACACACAGATACGCAGTATTTT.

V is TRBV27 and J is TRBJ2-3, with D unresolved. CDR3 length equals 14 residues. V lost 3 bases, J lost 4 bases, and 11 bases lay in between. Germline V gene data show CDR1 as MNHEY and CDR2 as SMNVEV (reference sequence). The CDR3 DNA follows: TGTGCCAGCAGTTTTGTGTATCCTGCAGATACGCAGTATTTT. Protein sequence: CASSFVYPADTQYF.

The V and J genes are TRBV4-3 and TRBJ2-7; 10 nucleotides line up with TRBD1. Germline-derived CDR1 and CDR2 are LGHNA and YSLEER. The ends lost 2 bases at V and 1 base at J; junction bases unmatched: 5. This CDR3 comprises 16 residues. CDR3 sequence: CASSQQGQGGSYEQYF. The CDR3 DNA reads TGCGCCAGCAGCCAACAAGGACAGGGGGGTTCCTACGAGCAGTACTTC.

This clone was seen just once. The chain uses TRBV27 and TRBJ2-7; 8 bases align to TRBD1. Germline lookup yields CDR1 MNHEY and CDR2 SMNVEV (reference sequence). This CDR3 has 16 residues. V dropped 3 bases and J dropped 2; count of bases not matched to a gene: 9. CDR3 DNA: TGTGCCAGCAGTTTGCGCGGGACAGGCCTCCCCTACGAGCAGTACTTC. Its protein product is CASSLRGTGLPYEQYF.

The chain couples TRBV6-5 to TRBJ1-2; the match to TRBD1 covers 8 bases. Germline loops: CDR1 MNHEY, CDR2 SVGAGI. J was trimmed by 7 bases and V by 5 bases; bases with no gene match: 6. CDR3 size: 13 residues. In DNA, the CDR3 is TGTGCCAGCAGTAAACAGGGGGAGGGTGGCTACACCTTC. This gives the protein CASSKQGEGGYTF.

This clone was seen only once. This chain joins TRBV9 and TRBJ1-5, with D perhaps matching TRBD1 (6 bases). The CDR3 extends over 15 amino acids. Trimming left V 3 bases short and J 1 base short, with 11 bases between. Germline lookup yields CDR1 SGDLS and CDR2 YYNGEE. This chain's CDR3 is CASSGGPESNQPQHF. CDR3 sequence (DNA): TGTGCCAGCAGCGGGGGGCCAGAGAGCAATCAGCCCCAGCATTTT.

On this clone: This same CDR3 is encoded by further DNA sequences in the sample. The gene calls are TRBV2 and TRBJ2-2; a possible D gene is TRBD1 (6 bases). The CDR3 runs 14 residues. The V gene lost 4 bases and the J gene lost 1 base, with 7 bases spanning the gap. Germline V gives CDR1 SNHLY, CDR2 FYNNEI. CDR3 nucleotide sequence: TGTGCCAGCAGTGGGACAGTGAACACCGGGGAGCTGTTTTTT. Translated, it gives CASSGTVNTGELFF.

The J gene is TRBJ1-2, the V gene TRBV5-4, with 7 nucleotides matching TRBD1. The V gene's germline CDR1 is SGHNT and CDR2 YYREEE (reference sequence). This CDR3 comprises 14 residues. The ends lost 5 bases at V and 6 bases at J; junction bases unmatched: 10. In nucleotides, the CDR3 is TGTGCCAGCAGGTGGAGACAGGGAGGCGATGGCTACACCTTC. This sequence encodes CASRWRQGGDGYTF.

The V call is TRBV7-9, the J call TRBJ2-7, with D maybe TRBD1 (5 bases). V lost 1 base and J 3 bases, leaving 10 bases between the germline ends. Germline V gene data show CDR1 as SEHNR and CDR2 as FQNEAQ (reference sequence). CDR3 length: 14 residues. In nucleotides, the CDR3 is TGTGCCAGCAGCTTAGGACAGAACAACTACGAGCAGTACTTC. Translating gives CASSLGQNNYEQYF.